This TCR beta chain was obtained from a study of shared clonotypes between healthy human individuals. The overall study: Every donor yielded three CD4 naive, three CD4 memory, two CD8 naive and one CD8 memory plate. Study-wide points: The study generally estimated greater richness for naive than memory subsets. Across a handful of donors, naive CD4 shared roughly 5%, naive CD8 3% to 3.5%, memory CD4 roughly 2.5%, memory CD8 0.4% to 0.5%.

About this clone itself: Antigen: not known.

This CDR3 contains 14 residues. CDR1 is MNHGY and CDR2 is SVAAGI in the germline V gene. V shed 7 bases and J shed 6 bases, with 16 bases lying between them. In the study's own analysis: Because ImmunoSEQ provided only junction sequences with no quality scores, the filtering differed. The table came from immunoSEQ multiplex PCR; TCRdb's copy has only in-frame clones and leaves some out. The DNA gave D and trimming, while V, J and clone size come from that table. The sample holds a few million clones, approximately 90% seen once. This receptor was identified in a man between 18 and 35 years old in good health. Source material: naive CD4+ T cells sorted from blood. As to subset: CD45RA+ positively selected. The V call is TRBV6-9, the J call TRBJ2-1, with a possible D match to TRBD2 (6 bases). In DNA form, the CDR3 reads TGTGCCAGCATAAGCCGACTAGTTACCAATGAGCAGTTCTTC. Translation gives CASISRLVTNEQFF.